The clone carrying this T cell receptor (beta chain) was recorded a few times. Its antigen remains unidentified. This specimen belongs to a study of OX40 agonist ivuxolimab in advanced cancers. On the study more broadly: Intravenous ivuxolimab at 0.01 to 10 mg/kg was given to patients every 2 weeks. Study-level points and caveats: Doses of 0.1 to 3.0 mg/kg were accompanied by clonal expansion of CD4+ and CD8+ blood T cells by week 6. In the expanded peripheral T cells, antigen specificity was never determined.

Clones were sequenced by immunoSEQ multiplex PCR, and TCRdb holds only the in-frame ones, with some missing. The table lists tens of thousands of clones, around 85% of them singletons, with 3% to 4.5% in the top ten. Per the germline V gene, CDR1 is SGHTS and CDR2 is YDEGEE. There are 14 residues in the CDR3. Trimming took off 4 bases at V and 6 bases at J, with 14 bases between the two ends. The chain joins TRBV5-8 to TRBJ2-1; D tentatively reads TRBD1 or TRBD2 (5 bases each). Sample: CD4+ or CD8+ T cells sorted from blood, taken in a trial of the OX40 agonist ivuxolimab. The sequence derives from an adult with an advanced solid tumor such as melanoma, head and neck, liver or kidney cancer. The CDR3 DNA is TGTGCCAGCAGCCGGAGATTAGGGACCAATGAGCAGTTCTTC. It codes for CASSRRLGTNEQFF.